This T cell receptor beta chain originates from a study of Ad26.COV2.S vaccination and SARS-CoV-2 variants. Study-level background: Donor got 5x10^10 or 1x10^11 viral particles of Ad26.COV2.S. Study observations and caveats: Total T cell responses, in the TCR breadth and depth analyses, may have been underestimated.

Sequencing used immunoSEQ multiplex PCR; TCRdb keeps in-frame clones, though not all of them. The table has 360,000 or so clones, more than 75% seen once. The CDR3 covers 16 residues. The V and J ends lost 2 bases and 6 bases, in that order; junction bases with no gene match: 6. Per the germline V gene, CDR1 is SGHAT and CDR2 is FQNNGV. As concerns this clone: Its antigen is unidentified.

Treatment given: 15 to 20 received Ad26.COV2.S at low or high dose, single or two shots; roughly 5 received placebo; per-sample allocation not given. Day 63 following the first vaccine or placebo injection was when the samples were taken. The donor's status was that of an adult aged 18-55 years in Boston. The starting material was peripheral blood, obtained in a trial of Ad26.COV2.S vaccine versus placebo. This sequence joins TRBV11-2 and TRBJ2-1, with TRBD2 identical over 11 bases. This TCR was sampled from a person aged 18-60 years who received the Ad26.COV2.S COVID-19 vaccine or a placebo. The CDR3 region is CASSLLLAGGLNEQFF. The CDR3 DNA reads as TGTGCCAGCAGCTTACTTCTAGCGGGGGGTCTCAATGAGCAGTTCTTC.